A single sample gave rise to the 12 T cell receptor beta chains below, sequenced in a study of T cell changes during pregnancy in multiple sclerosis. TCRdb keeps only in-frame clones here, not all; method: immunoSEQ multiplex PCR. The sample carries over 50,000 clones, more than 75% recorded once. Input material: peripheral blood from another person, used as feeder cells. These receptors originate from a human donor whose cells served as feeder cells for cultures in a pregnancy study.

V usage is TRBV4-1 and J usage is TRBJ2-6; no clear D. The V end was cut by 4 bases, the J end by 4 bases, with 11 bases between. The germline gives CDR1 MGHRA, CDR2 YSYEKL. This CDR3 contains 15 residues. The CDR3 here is CASSPEPEGANVLTF. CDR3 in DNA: TGCGCCAGCAGCCCGGAGCCCGAGGGGGCCAACGTCCTGACTTTC.

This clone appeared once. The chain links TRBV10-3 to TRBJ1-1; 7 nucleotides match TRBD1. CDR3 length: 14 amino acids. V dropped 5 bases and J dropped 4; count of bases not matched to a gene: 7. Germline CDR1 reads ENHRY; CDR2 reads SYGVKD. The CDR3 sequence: CAISSTGDGTEAFF. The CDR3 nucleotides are TGTGCCATCAGTTCCACAGGGGATGGCACTGAAGCTTTCTTT.

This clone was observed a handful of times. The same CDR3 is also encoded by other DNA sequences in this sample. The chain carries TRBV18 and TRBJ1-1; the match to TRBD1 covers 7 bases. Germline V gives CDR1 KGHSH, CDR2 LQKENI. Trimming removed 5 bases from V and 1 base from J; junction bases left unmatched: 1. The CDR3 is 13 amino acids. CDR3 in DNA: TGTGCCAGCTCAGGACAGGCGAACACTGAAGCTTTCTTT. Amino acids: CASSGQANTEAFF. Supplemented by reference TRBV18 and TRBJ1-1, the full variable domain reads NAGVMQNPRHLVRRRGQEARLRCSPMKGHSHVYWYRQLPEEGLKFMVYLQKENIIDESGMPKERFSAEFPKEGPSILRIQQVVRGDSAAYFCASSGQANTEAFFGQGTRLTVV.

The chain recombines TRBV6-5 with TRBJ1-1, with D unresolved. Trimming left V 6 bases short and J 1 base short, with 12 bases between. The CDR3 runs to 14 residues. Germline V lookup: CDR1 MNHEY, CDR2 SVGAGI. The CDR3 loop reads CASSRFKSNTEAFF. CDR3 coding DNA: TGTGCCAGCAGCCGATTCAAATCGAACACTGAAGCTTTCTTT.

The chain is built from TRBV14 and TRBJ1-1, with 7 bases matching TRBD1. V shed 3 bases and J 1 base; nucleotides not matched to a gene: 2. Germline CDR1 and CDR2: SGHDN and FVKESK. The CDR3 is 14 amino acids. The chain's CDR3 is CASSHRTGNTEAFF. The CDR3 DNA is TGTGCCAGCAGCCACCGGACAGGGAACACTGAAGCTTTCTTT.

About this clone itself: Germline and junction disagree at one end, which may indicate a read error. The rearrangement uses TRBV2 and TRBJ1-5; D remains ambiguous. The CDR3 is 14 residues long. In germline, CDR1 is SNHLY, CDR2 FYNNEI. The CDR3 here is CASREEWIGQPQHF. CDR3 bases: TGTGCCAGCAGGGAAGAGTGGATAGGGCAGCCCCAGCATTTT.

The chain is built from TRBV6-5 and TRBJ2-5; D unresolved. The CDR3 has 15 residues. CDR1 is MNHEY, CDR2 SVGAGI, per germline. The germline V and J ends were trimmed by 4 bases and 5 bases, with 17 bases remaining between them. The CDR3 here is CASSLSVIPRETQYF. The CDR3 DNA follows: TGTGCCAGCAGTTTGAGCGTTATCCCTCGGGAGACCCAGTACTTC.

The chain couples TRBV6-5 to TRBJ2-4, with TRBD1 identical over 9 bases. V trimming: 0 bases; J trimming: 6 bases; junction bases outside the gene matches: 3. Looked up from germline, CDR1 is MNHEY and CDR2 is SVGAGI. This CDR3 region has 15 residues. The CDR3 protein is CASSYSGTGSNIQYF. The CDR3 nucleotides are TGTGCCAGCAGTTACTCGGGGACAGGGTCAAACATTCAGTACTTC.

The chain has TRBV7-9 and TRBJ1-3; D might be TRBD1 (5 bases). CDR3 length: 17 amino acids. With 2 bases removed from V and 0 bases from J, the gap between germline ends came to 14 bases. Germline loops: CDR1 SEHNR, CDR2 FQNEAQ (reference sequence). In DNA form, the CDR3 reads TGTGCCAGCAGCTTATTCGGGGACTTCGACTCTGGAAACACCATATATTTT. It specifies CASSLFGDFDSGNTIYF.

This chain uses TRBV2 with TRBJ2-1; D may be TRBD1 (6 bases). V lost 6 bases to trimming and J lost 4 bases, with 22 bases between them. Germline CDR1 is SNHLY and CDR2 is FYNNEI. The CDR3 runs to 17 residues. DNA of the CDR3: TGTGCCAGCAGACCACCTGGGAACAGGGAATTATACAATGAGCAGTTCTTC. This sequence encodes CASRPPGNRELYNEQFF.

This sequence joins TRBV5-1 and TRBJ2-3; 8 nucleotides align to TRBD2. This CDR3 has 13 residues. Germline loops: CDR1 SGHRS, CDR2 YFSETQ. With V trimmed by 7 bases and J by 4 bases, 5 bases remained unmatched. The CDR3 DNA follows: TGCGCCAGCGCGGGAGGTGGCCCAGATACGCAGTATTTT. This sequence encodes CASAGGGPDTQYF. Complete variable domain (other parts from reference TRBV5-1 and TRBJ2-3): KAGVTQTPRYLIKTRGQQVTLSCSPISGHRSVSWYQQTPGQGLQFLFEYFSETQRNKGNFPGRFSGRQFSNSRSEMNVSTLELGDSALYLCASAGGGPDTQYFGPGTRLTVL.

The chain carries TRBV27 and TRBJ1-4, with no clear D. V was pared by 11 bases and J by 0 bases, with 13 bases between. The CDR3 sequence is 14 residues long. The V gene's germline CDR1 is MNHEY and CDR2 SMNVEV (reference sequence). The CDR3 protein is CASGVSATNEKLFF. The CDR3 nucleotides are TGTGCCTCCGGGGTATCTGCAACTAATGAAAAACTGTTTTTT.